The clone carrying this T cell receptor beta chain showed up just a few times. The antigen is undetermined. TCRdb redid the calling of the 5' RACE reads with MiXCR, one entry per CDR3 protein. The sample consists of 500,000 to 550,000 distinct CDR3 sequences, 21% of them appearing once. The source of the sample is a study of T cells after yellow fever vaccination. General observations from the study: Reappearance after the booster was seen for most primary-vaccination clones, at 96% CD4 and around 90% CD8.

This TCR was sampled from a man aged 18 to 30 who received the YFV17D yellow fever vaccine. The specimen was PBMCs, collected roughly 20 days after the first yellow fever vaccination.

The CDR3 DNA reads TGTGCCAGCAGCTCCTGGAGGGGCGGGAACCCCTACGAGCAGTACTTC. It translates to CASSSWRGGNPYEQYF. The chain is built from TRBV7-6 and TRBJ2-7; D is perhaps TRBD2 (6 bases). V lost 4 bases to trimming and J lost 2 bases, with 18 bases between them. Per germline, CDR1 SGHVS and CDR2 FNYEAQ. The CDR3 is 16 amino acids.